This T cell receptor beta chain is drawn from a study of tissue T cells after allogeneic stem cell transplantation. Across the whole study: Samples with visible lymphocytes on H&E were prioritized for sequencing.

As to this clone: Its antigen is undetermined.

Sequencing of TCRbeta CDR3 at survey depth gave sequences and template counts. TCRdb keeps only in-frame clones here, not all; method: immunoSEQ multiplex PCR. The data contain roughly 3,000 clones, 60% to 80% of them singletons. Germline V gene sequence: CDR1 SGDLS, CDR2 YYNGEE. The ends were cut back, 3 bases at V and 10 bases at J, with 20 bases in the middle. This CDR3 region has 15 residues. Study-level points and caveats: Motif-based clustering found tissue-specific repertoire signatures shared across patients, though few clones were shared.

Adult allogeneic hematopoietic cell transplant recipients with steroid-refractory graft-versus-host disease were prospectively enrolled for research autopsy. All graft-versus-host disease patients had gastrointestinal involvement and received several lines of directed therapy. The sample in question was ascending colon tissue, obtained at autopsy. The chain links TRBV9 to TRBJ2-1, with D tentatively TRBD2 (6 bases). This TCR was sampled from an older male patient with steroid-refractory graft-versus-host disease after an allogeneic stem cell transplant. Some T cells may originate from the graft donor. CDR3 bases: TGTGCCAGCAGCGCCTCTGACTGGGTCCGGGGGGAGCAGTTCTTC. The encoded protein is CASSASDWVRGEQFF. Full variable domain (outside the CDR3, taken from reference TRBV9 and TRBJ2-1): DSGVTQTPKHLITATGQRVTLRCSPRSGDLSVYWYQQSLDQGLQFLIQYYNGEERAKGNILERFSAQQFPDLHSELNLSSLELGDSALYFCASSASDWVRGEQFFGPGTRLTVL.